This entry features one TCR beta chain sequence. This specimen comes from a study of blood T cell repertoires in COVID-19. Across the whole study: Italy, Spain and the United States were the sources of the convalescent and acute COVID-19 samples. PBMCs, B-cell-depleted T cells, or T cells provided the cDNA or gDNA that made up the material.

V was shortened by 2 bases and J by 7 bases, with 24 bases between the two germline ends. The CDR3 runs 17 residues. Germline V lookup: CDR1 SGHAT, CDR2 FQNNGV. Study processing details: Reference gene primers were amplified, and this amplification served to estimate nucleated cell counts. TCRdb's table, derived via immunoSEQ multiplex PCR, lists solely in-frame clones and lacks some. The V and J calls and clone size were taken over from that table, and D and trimming were inferred from the DNA. Here the sample spans fewer than 300,000 clones, roughly nine tenths being singletons. The chain carries TRBV11-2 and TRBJ2-7; the D gene is possibly TRBD2 (6 bases). The sample was peripheral blood. This clonotype originated in a man aged 55 to 70 who had recovered from COVID-19. The CDR3 protein is CASSLWFEGSLAKEQYF. CDR3 coding DNA: TGTGCCAGCAGCTTATGGTTTGAGGGCTCTCTAGCGAAGGAGCAGTACTTC.